Shown below are 4 T cell receptor beta chains from a single sample sequenced in a study of blood T cell repertoires in COVID-19 (dated by TCRdb to 2018 to 2021). The library was prepared using the immunoSEQ multiplex PCR assay. The immuneACCESS repertoire file appears here via TCRdb, limited to in-frame rearrangements. These files lack a portion of the clones; in checked studies, under half of the deficit traces to unresolved V genes, and the cause of the others is not known. The sample records about 75,000 clones, approximately 87% of which are singletons. The leading ten clones occupy about 2.5% of the sample. The sample comprised peripheral blood. The receptors originated from a human donor in a cohort sampled during active COVID-19.

This clone occurred once. J is TRBJ2-2 and V is TRBV9, with TRBD2 as a possible D gene (6 bases). The V gene lost 0 bases and the J gene lost 2 bases, with 11 bases spanning the gap. This CDR3 comprises 16 residues. Germline V gives CDR1 SGDLS, CDR2 YYNGEE. The CDR3: CASSVGGGLNTGELFF. DNA for the CDR3: TGTGCCAGCAGCGTAGGGGGAGGCCTAAACACCGGGGAGCTGTTTTTT. The variable domain in full, completed from reference TRBV9 and TRBJ2-2, reads DSGVTQTPKHLITATGQRVTLRCSPRSGDLSVYWYQQSLDQGLQFLIQYYNGEERAKGNILERFSAQQFPDLHSELNLSSLELGDSALYFCASSVGGGLNTGELFFGEGSRLTVL.

This chain joins TRBV5-6 and TRBJ2-5; D is possibly TRBD2 (6 bases). The V and J ends lost 3 bases and 5 bases respectively, with 11 bases between them. CDR3 size: 13 residues. The germline gives CDR1 SGHDT, CDR2 YYEEEE. CDR3 nucleotides: TGTGCCAGCAGCTCCGGACTACGGGAGACCCAGTACTTC. This codes for CASSSGLRETQYF.

The rearrangement joins TRBV7-8 to TRBJ1-6, with 7 bases fitting TRBD1. CDR1 is SGHVS, CDR2 FQNEAQ, per germline. The V and J ends lost 4 bases and 0 bases, in that order; junction bases with no gene match: 3. There are 16 residues in the CDR3. The CDR3 is CASSWGTDSYNSPLHF. CDR3 in DNA: TGTGCCAGCAGCTGGGGGACAGACTCCTATAATTCACCCCTCCACTTT.

The chain uses TRBV5-5 and TRBJ2-1, with 8 bases fitting TRBD1. The CDR3 sequence is 17 residues long. Germline V CDR1 and CDR2: SGHKS, YYEKEE (reference sequence). V was clipped by 2 bases and J by 0 bases; unmatched bases: 7. The chain's CDR3 is CASSFENRGSSYNEQFF. CDR3 in DNA: TGTGCCAGCAGCTTCGAGAACAGGGGGAGCTCCTACAATGAGCAGTTCTTC.